One sample yielded the 29 T cell receptor beta chains listed below, sequenced in a study of blood T cell repertoires in COVID-19 (dated by TCRdb to between 2020 and 2021). Preparation of the library involved the immunoSEQ multiplex PCR assay. Imported from immuneACCESS, the table was reduced by TCRdb to in-frame sequences with V and J called. These copies leave out some clones; in studies compared against another copy, an unresolved V gene accounts for under half, and the cause of the remainder is not known. Present in this sample are more than 95,000 clones, about 86% of which were seen just once. 2.5% to 4% of the sample lies in the top ten. The sample comprised peripheral blood. Receptors originate from a woman of 80 years or more with active or convalescent COVID-19.

This rearrangement joins TRBV7-9 to TRBJ2-1; D not resolved. CDR1 and CDR2 from the germline V gene are SEHNR and FQNEAQ (reference sequence). V lost 3 bases and J 7 bases, leaving 4 bases between the germline ends. CDR3 length: 11 residues. The DNA for the CDR3 is TGTGCCAGCAGCTTCGGGAATGAGCAGTTCTTC. Translated, it gives CASSFGNEQFF. Supplemented by reference TRBV7-9 and TRBJ2-1, the full variable domain reads DTGVSQNPRHKITKRGQNVTFRCDPISEHNRLYWYRQTLGQGPEFLTYFQNEAQLEKSRLLSDRFSAERPKGSFSTLEIQRTEQGDSAMYLCASSFGNEQFFGPGTRLTVL.

This clone has just one count. CDR3 residues: CASSLAPGQSDYGYTF. The CDR3 nucleotides read TGTGCCAGCAGCTTAGCTCCGGGACAGAGTGACTATGGCTACACCTTC. The chain joins TRBV7-2 to TRBJ1-2; TRBD1 matches at 7 bases. The CDR3 has 16 amino acids. The V and J ends lost 0 bases and 3 bases, in that order; junction bases with no gene match: 7. Germline CDR1 and CDR2: SGHTA and FQGNSA.

The chain uses TRBV29-1 and TRBJ1-2, with D possibly being TRBD1 (5 bases). V lost 7 bases to trimming and J lost 11 bases, with 14 bases between them. CDR3 length equals 10 residues. CDR1 and CDR2 from the germline V gene are SQVTM and ANQGSEA. The DNA of the CDR3 is TGCAGCGCCGGGACTGAGAATTACACCTTC. It specifies CSAGTENYTF. Variable domain in full (rest from reference TRBV29-1 and TRBJ1-2): SAVISQKPSRDICQRGTSLTIQCQVDSQVTMMFWYRQQPGQSLTLIATANQGSEATYESGFVIDKFPISRPNLTFSTLTVSNMSPEDSSIYLCSAGTENYTFGSGTRLTVV.

This sequence joins TRBV15 and TRBJ2-2, with D possibly TRBD1 on 6 matching bases. This CDR3 spans 15 amino acids. V dropped 7 bases and J dropped 2 bases, with 14 bases sitting between them. The germline V gene has CDR1 LNHNV and CDR2 YYDKDF (reference sequence). The CDR3 spells CATTQGSSNTGELFF. CDR3 nucleotide sequence: TGTGCCACCACCCAGGGGTCATCTAACACCGGGGAGCTGTTTTTT.

This clone appeared once. The rearrangement joins TRBV9 to TRBJ2-3; possibly TRBD2 for D (5 bases). Germline lookup yields CDR1 SGDLS and CDR2 YYNGEE. The ends were cut back, 4 bases at V and 4 bases at J, with 19 bases in the middle. The CDR3 has 16 amino acids. CDR3 in amino acids: CASSLQTSSEADTQYF. The CDR3 DNA reads TGTGCCAGCAGCCTACAAACTAGTTCAGAGGCAGATACGCAGTATTTT.

The chain joins TRBV9 to TRBJ2-3, with D perhaps TRBD2 (6 bases). Germline V gene lookup returns CDR1 SGDLS and CDR2 YYNGEE. The CDR3 spans 16 residues. Trimming took 2 bases from V and 3 from J, leaving 16 bases between them. CDR3 in amino acids: CASSVRTGAGTDTQYF. In DNA form, the CDR3 reads TGTGCCAGCAGCGTGAGGACGGGAGCTGGGACAGATACGCAGTATTTT.

The chain recombines TRBV19 with TRBJ1-5; D call uncertain. V was shortened by 5 bases and J by 3 bases, with 8 bases between the two germline ends. Per germline, CDR1 LNHDA and CDR2 SQIVND (reference sequence). The CDR3 length is 13 residues. For the CDR3, the DNA is TGTGCCAGTAGTCTACGAAACAATCAGCCCCAGCATTTT. This encodes CASSLRNNQPQHF. Full variable domain (remainder filled in from reference TRBV19 and TRBJ1-5): DGGITQSPKYLFRKEGQNVTLSCEQNLNHDAMYWYRQDPGQGLRLIYYSQIVNDFQKGDIAEGYSVSREKKESFPLTVTSAQKNPTAFYLCASSLRNNQPQHFGDGTRLSIL.

V and J are TRBV28 and TRBJ1-3, with D tentatively TRBD1 (5 bases). The germline V gene encodes CDR1 MDHEN and CDR2 SYDVKM. Deletions cut 2 bases from V and 3 bases from J, with 20 bases between. The CDR3 is 18 residues long. The CDR3 bases are TGTGCCAGCAGTTTACCAAATGGACAACCCGAAGGTGGAAACACCATATATTTT. Amino acid sequence: CASSLPNGQPEGGNTIYF.

This chain links TRBV6-5 with TRBJ1-2; the match to TRBD1 covers 10 bases. The CDR3 has 14 amino acids. Trimming took 5 bases from V and 6 from J; bases not matched to a gene: 6. Germline CDR1 reads MNHEY; CDR2 reads SVGAGI. CDR3 DNA sequence: TGTGCCAGCAGTCTTCAAGGACAGGGGGATGGCTACACCTTC. It specifies CASSLQGQGDGYTF.

This clone was observed once. The chain has TRBV7-3 and TRBJ2-3; the match to TRBD1 covers 7 bases. Per germline, CDR1 SGHTA and CDR2 FQGTGA. The V segment lost 7 bases and the J segment 1 base; nucleotides outside the gene matches: 5. CDR3 length equals 14 residues. The CDR3 region has the DNA TGTGCCAGCACGACCGGGACAGGCACAGATACGCAGTATTTT. Its translation: CASTTGTGTDTQYF.

This chain connects TRBV4-3 to TRBJ2-3; TRBD2 matches 11 bases. This CDR3 has 17 residues. Germline assignment: CDR1 LGHNA and CDR2 YSLEER. The V and J ends lost 2 bases and 0 bases, in that order; junction bases with no gene match: 4. The CDR3 DNA reads as TGCGCCAGCAGCCAATCTAGCGGGAGGACTAGCACAGATACGCAGTATTTT. It yields the protein CASSQSSGRTSTDTQYF.

This chain links TRBV20-1 with TRBJ2-7; D gene unclear. CDR3 size: 11 residues. Germline CDR1 is DFQATT and CDR2 is SNEGSKA (reference sequence). Trimming took off 4 bases at V and 3 bases at J, with 7 bases between the two ends. The DNA for the CDR3 is TGCAGTGCTACAGGAAGCTACGAGCAGTACTTC. Translating gives CSATGSYEQYF.

This clone was seen once. The rearrangement links TRBV24-1 to TRBJ1-2; no firm D call. The CDR3 loop spans 13 amino acids. With 12 bases removed from V and 5 bases from J, the gap between germline ends came to 18 bases. The germline CDR1 and CDR2 sequences are KGHDR and SFDVKD. The CDR3 bases are TGTGCCCCGTCAAATGAGTTCGGGTATGGCTACACCTTC. The encoded protein is CAPSNEFGYGYTF.

The CDR3 bases are TGTGCCAGCAGCATCCAGCAGGGCAATGAGCAGTTCTTC. Protein: CASSIQQGNEQFF. The chain couples TRBV12-3 or TRBV12-4 to TRBJ2-1; possibly TRBD1 for D (5 bases). V was pared by 6 bases and J by 6 bases, with 12 bases between. CDR3 length: 13 amino acids.

This clone occurred a few times. This chain links TRBV4-2 with TRBJ2-7; 7 bases align to TRBD1. The V gene end was trimmed by 2 bases and the J gene end by 4 bases; junction bases not matched to a gene: 5. This CDR3 is 14 amino acids long. Germline-derived CDR1 and CDR2 are LGHNA and YNFKEQ. DNA for the CDR3: TGTGCCAGCAGCCAACGGGTGACAGGGTACGAGCAGTACTTC. Residues: CASSQRVTGYEQYF.

The chain joins TRBV19 to TRBJ1-1; D is ambiguous. The length of the CDR3 is 15 residues. V shed 2 bases and J shed 4 bases, with 14 bases lying between them. CDR1 and CDR2 from the germline V gene are LNHDA and SQIVND (reference sequence). The CDR3 loop is CASSINPTWSTEAFF. The CDR3 coding sequence is TGTGCCAGTAGTATAAACCCCACCTGGAGCACTGAAGCTTTCTTT.

The genes are TRBV18 and TRBJ1-4; no reliable D call. The V end lost 3 bases, the J end lost 5 bases, and 10 bases lay between the germline ends. This CDR3 spans 14 amino acids. Germline values: CDR1 KGHSH, CDR2 LQKENI. The CDR3 loop reads CASSPGIRNEKLFF. CDR3 nucleotide sequence: TGTGCCAGCTCACCTGGCATCAGAAATGAAAAACTGTTTTTT.

The chain recombines TRBV27 with TRBJ1-2; 8 nucleotides line up with TRBD1. Per germline, CDR1 MNHEY and CDR2 SMNVEV (reference sequence). CDR3 size: 15 residues. Germline trimming cut 0 bases from V and 10 bases from J; bases unmatched to any gene: 10. This CDR3 is CASSLSGPDRVAYTF. The CDR3 nucleotides are TGTGCCAGCAGTTTATCCGGGCCGGACAGGGTGGCCTACACCTTC.

This clone was found once. The rearrangement joins TRBV10-3 to TRBJ1-2, with 10 bases that match TRBD1. J was trimmed by 3 bases and V by 2 bases; bases with no gene match: 3. This CDR3 is built from 15 residues. Germline CDR1 ENHRY, CDR2 SYGVKD. The chain's CDR3 is CAISEKDRGDYGYTF. For the CDR3, the DNA is TGTGCCATCAGTGAGAAGGACAGGGGGGACTATGGCTACACCTTC.

The chain combines TRBV11-2 with TRBJ1-1; TRBD1 is a possible D gene (6 bases). Germline V CDR1 and CDR2: SGHAT, FQNNGV. Trimming cost V 4 bases and J 5 bases, with 20 bases left between them. CDR3 length: 16 amino acids. CDR3 region: CASSSYDLPGVTEAFF. CDR3 coding DNA: TGTGCCAGCAGCTCATACGATCTACCAGGGGTAACTGAAGCTTTCTTT.

The gene calls are TRBV19 and TRBJ2-7; the D gene is possibly TRBD1 (5 bases). CDR1 is LNHDA and CDR2 is SQIVND in the germline V gene (reference sequence). The CDR3 extends over 14 amino acids. The V gene lost 5 bases and the J gene lost 2 bases, with 13 bases spanning the gap. CDR3 region: CASSAKRGTYEQYF. The CDR3 DNA sequence: TGTGCCAGTAGTGCGAAAAGGGGCACCTACGAGCAGTACTTC. Drawing the rest from reference TRBV19 and TRBJ2-7, the complete variable domain is DGGITQSPKYLFRKEGQNVTLSCEQNLNHDAMYWYRQDPGQGLRLIYYSQIVNDFQKGDIAEGYSVSREKKESFPLTVTSAQKNPTAFYLCASSAKRGTYEQYFGPGTRLTVT.

The V gene is TRBV7-9, the J gene TRBJ2-3; a possible D gene is TRBD2 (6 bases). Germline CDR1 SEHNR, CDR2 FQNEAQ (reference sequence). The CDR3 totals 16 residues. Trimming cost V 4 bases and J 4 bases, with 18 bases left between them. In DNA form, the CDR3 reads TGTGCCAGCAGCTCCACGGGGACGGGAGCGGCAGATACGCAGTATTTT. Protein sequence: CASSSTGTGAADTQYF.

As regards this clone: One end of the junction does not line up with germline, which may come from a read error. The chain carries TRBV7-7 and TRBJ2-5; the D gene is possibly TRBD2 (6 bases). Looked up from germline, CDR1 is SSHAT and CDR2 is FNYEAQ (reference sequence). This CDR3 spans 14 amino acids. The CDR3 is CASSPQVGGETQYF. In DNA form, the CDR3 reads TGTGCTAGCAGCCCCCAGGTGGGGGGAGAGACCCAGTACTTC.

The chain couples TRBV5-8 to TRBJ1-1; D unresolved. The CDR3 is made up of 13 amino acids. V lost 1 base, J lost 4 bases, and 8 bases lay in between. Germline values: CDR1 SGHTS, CDR2 YDEGEE. The CDR3 sequence: CASSLMRVTEAFF. CDR3 nucleotide sequence: TGTGCCAGCAGCTTGATGCGGGTCACTGAAGCTTTCTTT.

This chain connects TRBV7-9 to TRBJ1-6; possibly TRBD1 for D (6 bases). Per germline, CDR1 SEHNR and CDR2 FQNEAQ (reference sequence). V lost 5 bases to trimming and J lost 7 bases, with 18 bases between them. This CDR3 comprises 16 residues. CDR3 nucleotide sequence: TGTGCCAGCAGCCCTAGCTCCAGGACAGACAATTCACCCCTCCACTTT. Translating it yields CASSPSSRTDNSPLHF.

This chain connects TRBV6-2 or TRBV6-3 to TRBJ1-5; D is unresolved. This CDR3 has 14 residues. CDR1 is MNHEY and CDR2 is SVGEGT in the germline V gene. V lost 2 bases and J 5 bases, leaving 10 bases between the germline ends. The CDR3 nucleotides read TGTGCCAGCAGTTACCTGTCAGATGATCAGCCCCAGCATTTT. Translated, it gives CASSYLSDDQPQHF.

The chain joins TRBV5-4 to TRBJ2-1, with TRBD2 identical over 8 bases. The CDR3 has 14 residues. CDR1 and CDR2 from the germline V gene are SGHNT and YYREEE (reference sequence). J was trimmed by 10 bases and V by 0 bases; bases with no gene match: 6. In DNA, the CDR3 is TGTGCCAGCAGCTTGGCGCGGGAGGACCGCGAGCAGTTCTTC. Translating it yields CASSLAREDREQFF.

In this sample, this clone turned up a few times. V is TRBV11-2 and J is TRBJ2-2; 8 bases line up with TRBD2. Germline values: CDR1 SGHAT, CDR2 FQNNGV. This CDR3 is built from 13 residues. The V segment lost 6 bases and the J segment 8 bases; nucleotides outside the gene matches: 5. CDR3 residues: CASRIGLAGELFF. The CDR3 DNA follows: TGTGCCAGCAGGATCGGACTAGCTGGGGAGCTGTTTTTT.

The genes are TRBV5-1 and TRBJ1-6; 8 bases align to TRBD1. The CDR3 consists of 16 residues. Germline loops: CDR1 SGHRS, CDR2 YFSETQ. The J segment lost 7 bases and the V segment lost 4 bases, leaving 10 bases of the junction unmatched. CDR3 bases: TGCGCCAGCAGCCTCGACAGGGGCTCCGCAAATTCACCCCTCCACTTT. This gives the protein CASSLDRGSANSPLHF.